The sequence of this T cell receptor (beta chain) was determined in a study of T cell changes during pregnancy in multiple sclerosis. The germline gives CDR1 SGDLS, CDR2 YYNGEE. J was trimmed by 2 bases and V by 0 bases; bases with no gene match: 0. The CDR3 is 14 amino acids. The repertoire was sequenced with immunoSEQ multiplex PCR; TCRdb's copy has only in-frame clones and lacks some. The profile shows about 40,000 clones, roughly 88% of them singletons. The input for sequencing was CD4+ T cells from peripheral blood mononuclear cells, taken before pregnancy. V and J are TRBV9 and TRBJ2-7; 9 bases map to TRBD1. The source of this sequence is a female donor with multiple sclerosis, enrolled in a pregnancy study. The CDR3 region has the DNA TGTGCCAGCAGCGTAGGACAGGGGGCCTACGAGCAGTACTTC. This encodes CASSVGQGAYEQYF.